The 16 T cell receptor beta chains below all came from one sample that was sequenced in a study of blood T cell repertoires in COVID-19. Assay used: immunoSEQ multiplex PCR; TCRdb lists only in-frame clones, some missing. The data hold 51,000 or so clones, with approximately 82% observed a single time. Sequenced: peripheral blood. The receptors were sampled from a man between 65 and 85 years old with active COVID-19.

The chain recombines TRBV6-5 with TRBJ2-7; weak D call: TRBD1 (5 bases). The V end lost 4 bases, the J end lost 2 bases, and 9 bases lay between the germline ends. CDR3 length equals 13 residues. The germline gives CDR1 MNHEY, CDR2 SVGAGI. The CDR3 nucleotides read TGTGCCAGCAGTTGGGGCAGAACCTACGAGCAGTACTTC. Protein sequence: CASSWGRTYEQYF.

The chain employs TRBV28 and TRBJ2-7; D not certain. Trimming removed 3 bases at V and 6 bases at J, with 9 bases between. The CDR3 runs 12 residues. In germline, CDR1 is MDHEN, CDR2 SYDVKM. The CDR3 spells CASSFIEAEQYF. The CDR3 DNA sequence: TGTGCCAGCAGTTTCATCGAGGCCGAGCAGTACTTC. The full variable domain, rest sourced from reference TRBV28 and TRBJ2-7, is DVKVTQSSRYLVKRTGEKVFLECVQDMDHENMFWYRQDPGLGLRLIYFSYDVKMKEKGDIPEGYSVSREKKERFSLILESASTNQTSMYLCASSFIEAEQYFGPGTRLTVT.

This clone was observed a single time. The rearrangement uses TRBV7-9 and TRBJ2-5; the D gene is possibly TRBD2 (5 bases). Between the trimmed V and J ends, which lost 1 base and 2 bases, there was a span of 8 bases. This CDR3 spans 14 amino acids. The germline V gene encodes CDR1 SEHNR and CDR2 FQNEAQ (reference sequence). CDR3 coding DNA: TGTGCCAGCAGCTTAGGCGGGTTACAAGAGACCCAGTACTTC. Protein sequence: CASSLGGLQETQYF. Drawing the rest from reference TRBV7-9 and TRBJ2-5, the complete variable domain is DTGVSQNPRHKITKRGQNVTFRCDPISEHNRLYWYRQTLGQGPEFLTYFQNEAQLEKSRLLSDRFSAERPKGSFSTLEIQRTEQGDSAMYLCASSLGGLQETQYFGPGTRLLVL.

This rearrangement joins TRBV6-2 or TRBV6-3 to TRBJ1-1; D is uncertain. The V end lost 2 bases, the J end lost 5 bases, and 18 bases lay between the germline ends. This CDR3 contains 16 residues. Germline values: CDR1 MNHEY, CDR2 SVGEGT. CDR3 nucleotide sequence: TGTGCCAGCAGTTACAATGCGGGCCTAGGTGGGACTGAAGCTTTCTTT. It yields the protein CASSYNAGLGGTEAFF.

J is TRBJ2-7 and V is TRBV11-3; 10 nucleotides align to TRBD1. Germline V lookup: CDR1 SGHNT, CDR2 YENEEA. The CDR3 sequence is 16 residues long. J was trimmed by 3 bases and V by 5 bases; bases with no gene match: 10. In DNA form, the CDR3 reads TGTGCCAGCAGCAGACGTGGACAGGGGGGAGACTACGAGCAGTACTTC. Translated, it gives CASSRRGQGGDYEQYF.

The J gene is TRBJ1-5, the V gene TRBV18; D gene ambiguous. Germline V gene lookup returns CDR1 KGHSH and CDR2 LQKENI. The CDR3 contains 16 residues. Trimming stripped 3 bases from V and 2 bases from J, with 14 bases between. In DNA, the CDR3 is TGTGCCAGCTCACCGCGGGGAGTATGGGGCAATCAGCCCCAGCATTTT. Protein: CASSPRGVWGNQPQHF.

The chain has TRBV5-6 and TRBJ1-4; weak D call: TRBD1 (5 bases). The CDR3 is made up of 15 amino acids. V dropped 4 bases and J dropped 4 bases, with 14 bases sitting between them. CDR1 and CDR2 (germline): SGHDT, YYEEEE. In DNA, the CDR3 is TGTGCCAGCAGCCCCCGAGCGGGGGTTAATGAAAAACTGTTTTTT. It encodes CASSPRAGVNEKLFF. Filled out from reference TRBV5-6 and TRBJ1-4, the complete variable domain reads DAGVTQSPTHLIKTRGQQVTLRCSPKSGHDTVSWYQQALGQGPQFIFQYYEEEERQRGNFPDRFSGHQFPNYSSELNVNALLLGDSALYLCASSPRAGVNEKLFFGSGTQLSVL.

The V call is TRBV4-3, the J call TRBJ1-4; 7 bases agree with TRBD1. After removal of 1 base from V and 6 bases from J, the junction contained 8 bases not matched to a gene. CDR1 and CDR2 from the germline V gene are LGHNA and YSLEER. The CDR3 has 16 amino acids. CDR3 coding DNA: TGCGCCAGCAGCCAAGCCTCCGGGACAGAAGATGAAAAACTGTTTTTT. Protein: CASSQASGTEDEKLFF.

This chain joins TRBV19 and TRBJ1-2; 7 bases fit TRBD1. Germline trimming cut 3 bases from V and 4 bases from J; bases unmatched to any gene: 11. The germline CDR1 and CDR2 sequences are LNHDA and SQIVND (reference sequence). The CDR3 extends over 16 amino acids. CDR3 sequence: CASSMSAGTVLYGYTF. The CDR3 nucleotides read TGTGCCAGTAGTATGTCTGCCGGGACAGTCCTCTATGGCTACACCTTC.

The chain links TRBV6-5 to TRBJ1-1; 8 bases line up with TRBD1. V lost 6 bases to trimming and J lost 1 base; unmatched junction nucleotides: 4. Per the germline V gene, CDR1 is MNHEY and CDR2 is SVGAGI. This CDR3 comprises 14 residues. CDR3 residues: CASSPDRANTEAFF. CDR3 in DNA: TGTGCCAGCAGCCCGGACAGGGCGAACACTGAAGCTTTCTTT.

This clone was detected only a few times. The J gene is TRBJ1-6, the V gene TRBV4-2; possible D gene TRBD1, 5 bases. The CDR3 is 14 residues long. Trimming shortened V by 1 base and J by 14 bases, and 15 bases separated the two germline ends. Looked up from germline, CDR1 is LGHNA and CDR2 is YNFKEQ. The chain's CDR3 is CASSQGAGRDSLHF. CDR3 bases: TGTGCCAGCAGCCAAGGAGCCGGCAGGGACTCCCTCCACTTT.

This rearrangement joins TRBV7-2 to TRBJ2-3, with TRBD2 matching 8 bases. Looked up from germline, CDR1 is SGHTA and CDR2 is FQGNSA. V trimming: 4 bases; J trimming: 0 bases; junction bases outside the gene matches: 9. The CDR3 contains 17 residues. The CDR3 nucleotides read TGTGCCAGCAGCTCGTACGGAGCGGGGGCTAGCACAGATACGCAGTATTTT. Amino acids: CASSSYGAGASTDTQYF.

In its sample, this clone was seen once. CDR3 sequence (DNA): TGTGCCAGCAGCTTTCGGGACAGGGGGCTTGCTGGCTACACCTTC. Translating gives CASSFRDRGLAGYTF. The chain joins TRBV7-8 to TRBJ1-2; 12 bases fit TRBD1. In germline, CDR1 is SGHVS, CDR2 FQNEAQ. The CDR3 runs 15 residues. Germline trimming cut 3 bases from V and 7 bases from J; bases unmatched to any gene: 6.

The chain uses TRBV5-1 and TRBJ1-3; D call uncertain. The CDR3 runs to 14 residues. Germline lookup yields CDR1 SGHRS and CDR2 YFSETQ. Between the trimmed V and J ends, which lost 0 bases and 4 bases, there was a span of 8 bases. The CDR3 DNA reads TGCGCCAGCAGCTTGGGCAGGATCGGAAACACCATATATTTT. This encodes CASSLGRIGNTIYF.

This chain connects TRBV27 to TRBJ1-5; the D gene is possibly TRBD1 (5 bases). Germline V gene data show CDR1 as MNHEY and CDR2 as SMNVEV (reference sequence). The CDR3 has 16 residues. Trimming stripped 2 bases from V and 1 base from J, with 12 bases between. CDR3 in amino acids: CASSLKGSRSNQPQHF. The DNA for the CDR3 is TGTGCCAGCAGTTTAAAGGGGTCTAGGAGCAATCAGCCCCAGCATTTT.

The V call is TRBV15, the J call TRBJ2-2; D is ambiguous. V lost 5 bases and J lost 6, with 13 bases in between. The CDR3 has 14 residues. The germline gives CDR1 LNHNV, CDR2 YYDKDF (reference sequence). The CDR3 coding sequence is TGTGCCACCAGCCCTAATCCGGTTTCCGGGGAGCTGTTTTTT. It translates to CATSPNPVSGELFF.